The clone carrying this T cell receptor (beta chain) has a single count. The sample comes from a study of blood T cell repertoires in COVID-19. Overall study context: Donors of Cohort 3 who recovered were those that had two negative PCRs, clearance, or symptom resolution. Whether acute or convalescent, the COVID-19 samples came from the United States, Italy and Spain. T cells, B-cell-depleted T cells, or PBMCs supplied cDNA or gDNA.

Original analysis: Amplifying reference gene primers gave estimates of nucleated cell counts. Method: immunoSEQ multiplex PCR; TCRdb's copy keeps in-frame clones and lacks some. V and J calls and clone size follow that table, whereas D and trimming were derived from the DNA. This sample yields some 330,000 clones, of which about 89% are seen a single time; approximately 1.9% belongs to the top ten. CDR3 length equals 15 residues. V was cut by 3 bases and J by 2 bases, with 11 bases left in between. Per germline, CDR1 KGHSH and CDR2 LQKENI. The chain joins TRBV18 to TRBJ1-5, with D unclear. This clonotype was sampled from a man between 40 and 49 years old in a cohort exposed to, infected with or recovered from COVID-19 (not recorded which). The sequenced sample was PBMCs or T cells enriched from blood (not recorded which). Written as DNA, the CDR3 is TGTGCCAGCTCACCGGCGGGAGATGGCAATCAGCCCCAGCATTTT. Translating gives CASSPAGDGNQPQHF.